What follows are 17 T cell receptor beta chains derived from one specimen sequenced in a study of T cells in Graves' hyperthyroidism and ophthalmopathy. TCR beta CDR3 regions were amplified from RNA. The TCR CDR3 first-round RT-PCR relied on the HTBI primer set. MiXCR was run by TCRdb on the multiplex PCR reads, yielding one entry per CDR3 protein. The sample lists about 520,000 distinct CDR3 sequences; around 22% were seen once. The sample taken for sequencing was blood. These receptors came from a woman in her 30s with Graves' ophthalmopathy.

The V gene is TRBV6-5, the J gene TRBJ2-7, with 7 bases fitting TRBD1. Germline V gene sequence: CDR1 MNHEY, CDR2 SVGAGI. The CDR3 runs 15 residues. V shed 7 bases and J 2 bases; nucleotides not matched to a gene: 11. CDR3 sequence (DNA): TGTGCCAGCATTAGTACAGGGGTGGGAACCTACGAGCAGTACTTC. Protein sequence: CASISTGVGTYEQYF.

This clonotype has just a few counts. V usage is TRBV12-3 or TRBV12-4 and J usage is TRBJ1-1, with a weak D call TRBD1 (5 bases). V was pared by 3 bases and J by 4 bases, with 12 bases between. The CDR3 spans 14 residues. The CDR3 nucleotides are TGTGCCAGCAGTTTTATCAGGGAGGGCACTGAAGCTTTCTTT. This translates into CASSFIREGTEAFF.

CDR3 sequence (DNA): TGTGCCAGCAGAGCAGGGCTCGGGAACACTGAAGCTTTCTTT. Translation: CASRAGLGNTEAFF. The chain couples TRBV6-1 to TRBJ1-1; tentatively, D is TRBD1 (5 bases). Germline loops: CDR1 MNHNS, CDR2 SASEGT. Between the trimmed V and J ends, which lost 6 bases and 1 base, there was a span of 12 bases. The CDR3 covers 14 residues.

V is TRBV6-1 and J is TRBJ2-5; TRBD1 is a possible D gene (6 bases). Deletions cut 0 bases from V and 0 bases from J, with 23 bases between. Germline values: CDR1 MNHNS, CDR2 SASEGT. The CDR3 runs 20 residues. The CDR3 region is CASSEAGPLTYRVDQETQYF. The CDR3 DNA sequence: TGTGCCAGCAGTGAAGCCGGACCCCTTACCTACAGGGTGGACCAAGAGACCCAGTACTTC.

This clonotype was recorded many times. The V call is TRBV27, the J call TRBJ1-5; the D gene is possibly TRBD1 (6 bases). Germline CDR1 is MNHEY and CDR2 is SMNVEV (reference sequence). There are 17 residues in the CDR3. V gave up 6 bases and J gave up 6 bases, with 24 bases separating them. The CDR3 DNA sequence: TGTGCCAGCAGATCGGAGGGGGTGGGGGTGTGGGGTCAGCCCCAGCATTTT. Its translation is CASRSEGVGVWGQPQHF.

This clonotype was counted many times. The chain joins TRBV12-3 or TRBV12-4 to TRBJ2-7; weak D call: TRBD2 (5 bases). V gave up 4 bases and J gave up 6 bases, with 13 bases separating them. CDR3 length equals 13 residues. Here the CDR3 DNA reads TGTGCCAGCAGTTCCCCCCGAGGGCTCGAGCAGTACTTC. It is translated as CASSSPRGLEQYF.

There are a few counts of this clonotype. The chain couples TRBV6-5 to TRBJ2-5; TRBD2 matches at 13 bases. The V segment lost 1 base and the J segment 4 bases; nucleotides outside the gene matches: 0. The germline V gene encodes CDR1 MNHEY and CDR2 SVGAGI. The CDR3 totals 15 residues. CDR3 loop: CASSYWTSGRETQYF. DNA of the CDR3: TGTGCCAGCAGTTACTGGACTAGCGGGAGAGAGACCCAGTACTTC.

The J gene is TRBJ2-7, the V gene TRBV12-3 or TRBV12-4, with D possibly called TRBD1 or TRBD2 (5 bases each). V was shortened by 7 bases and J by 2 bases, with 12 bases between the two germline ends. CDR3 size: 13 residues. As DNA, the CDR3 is TGTGCCAGCACACCGGGACGGACCTACGAGCAGTACTTC. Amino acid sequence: CASTPGRTYEQYF.

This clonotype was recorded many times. CDR3: CASRRQARGHQPQHF. The CDR3 nucleotides are TGTGCCAGCAGACGACAGGCACGCGGGCATCAGCCCCAGCATTTT. This chain links TRBV6-5 with TRBJ1-5; tentatively, D is TRBD1 (6 bases). The CDR3 loop spans 15 amino acids. Trimming shortened V by 6 bases and J by 5 bases, and 17 bases separated the two germline ends. The germline V gene has CDR1 MNHEY and CDR2 SVGAGI.

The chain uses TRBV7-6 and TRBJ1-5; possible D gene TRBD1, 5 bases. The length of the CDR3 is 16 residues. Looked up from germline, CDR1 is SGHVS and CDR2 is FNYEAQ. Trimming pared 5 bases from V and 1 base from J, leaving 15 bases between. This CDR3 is CASSPVQGRSNQPQHF. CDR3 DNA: TGTGCCAGCAGCCCAGTCCAGGGAAGGAGCAATCAGCCCCAGCATTTT.

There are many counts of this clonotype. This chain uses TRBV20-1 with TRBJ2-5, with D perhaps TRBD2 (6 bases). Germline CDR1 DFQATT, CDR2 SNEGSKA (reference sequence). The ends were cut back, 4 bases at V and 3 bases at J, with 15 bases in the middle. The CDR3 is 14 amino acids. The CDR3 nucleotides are TGCAGTGCTAATACGGGACTCCTAGAAGAGACCCAGTACTTC. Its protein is CSANTGLLEETQYF.

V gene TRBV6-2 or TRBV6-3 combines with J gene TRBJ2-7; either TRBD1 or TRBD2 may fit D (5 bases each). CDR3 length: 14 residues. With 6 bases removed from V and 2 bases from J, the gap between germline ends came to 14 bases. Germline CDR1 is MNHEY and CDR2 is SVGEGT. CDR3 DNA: TGTGCCAGCAGCTACGGGGCGGTTCCCTACGAGCAGTACTTC. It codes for CASSYGAVPYEQYF.

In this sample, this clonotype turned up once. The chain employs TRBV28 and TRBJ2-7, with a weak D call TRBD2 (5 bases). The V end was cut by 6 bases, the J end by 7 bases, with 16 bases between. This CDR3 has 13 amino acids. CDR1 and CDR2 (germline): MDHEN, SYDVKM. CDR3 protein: CASSLSGVREQYF. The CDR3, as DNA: TGTGCCAGCAGCTTGTCCGGGGTCCGGGAGCAGTACTTC.

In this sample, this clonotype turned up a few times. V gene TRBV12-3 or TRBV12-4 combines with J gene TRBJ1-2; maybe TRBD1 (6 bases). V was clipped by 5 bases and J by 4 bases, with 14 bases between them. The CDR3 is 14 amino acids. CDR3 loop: CASSASTGFYGYTF. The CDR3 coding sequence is TGTGCCAGCAGTGCCTCGACAGGATTCTATGGCTACACCTTC.

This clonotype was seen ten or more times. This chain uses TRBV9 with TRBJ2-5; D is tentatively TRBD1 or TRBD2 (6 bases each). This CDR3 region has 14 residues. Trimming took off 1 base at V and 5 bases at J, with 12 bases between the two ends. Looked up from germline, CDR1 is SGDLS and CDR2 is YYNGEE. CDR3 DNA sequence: TGTGCCAGCAGCGTAAGGGGGGTCGGGGAGACCCAGTACTTC. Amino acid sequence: CASSVRGVGETQYF.

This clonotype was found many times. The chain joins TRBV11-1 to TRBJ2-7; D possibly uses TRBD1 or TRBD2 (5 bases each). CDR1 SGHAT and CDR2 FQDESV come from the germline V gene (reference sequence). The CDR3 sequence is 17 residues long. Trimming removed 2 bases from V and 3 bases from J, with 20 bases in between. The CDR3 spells CASSLSVGPRGIYEQYF. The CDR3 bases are TGTGCCAGCAGCTTATCGGTCGGGCCGAGGGGAATCTACGAGCAGTACTTC.

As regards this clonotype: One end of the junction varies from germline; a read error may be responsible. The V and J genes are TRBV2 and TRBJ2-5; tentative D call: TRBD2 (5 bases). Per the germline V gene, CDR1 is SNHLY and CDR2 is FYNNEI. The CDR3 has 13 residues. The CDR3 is CASMQAGEETKYF. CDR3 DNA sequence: TGTGCCAGCATGCAGGCCGGGGAAGAGACCAAGTACTTC.